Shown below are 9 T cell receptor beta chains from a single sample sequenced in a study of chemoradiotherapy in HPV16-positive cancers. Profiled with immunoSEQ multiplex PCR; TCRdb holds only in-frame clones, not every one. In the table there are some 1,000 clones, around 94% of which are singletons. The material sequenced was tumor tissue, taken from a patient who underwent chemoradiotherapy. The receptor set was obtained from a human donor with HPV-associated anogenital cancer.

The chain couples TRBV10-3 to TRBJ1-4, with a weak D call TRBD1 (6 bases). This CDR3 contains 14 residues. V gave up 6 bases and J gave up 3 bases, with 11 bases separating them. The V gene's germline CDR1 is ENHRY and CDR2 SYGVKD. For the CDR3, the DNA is TGTGCCATCAGGGACAGTGCCTCTAATGAAAAACTGTTTTTT. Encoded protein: CAIRDSASNEKLFF.

The chain's CDR3 is CASSWRYNEQFF. In nucleotides, the CDR3 is TGTGCCAGCAGTTGGCGGTACAATGAGCAGTTCTTC. This chain joins TRBV27 and TRBJ2-1; D is uncertain. Germline CDR1 is MNHEY and CDR2 is SMNVEV (reference sequence). The CDR3 spans 12 residues. V shed 4 bases and J shed 4 bases, with 5 bases lying between them.

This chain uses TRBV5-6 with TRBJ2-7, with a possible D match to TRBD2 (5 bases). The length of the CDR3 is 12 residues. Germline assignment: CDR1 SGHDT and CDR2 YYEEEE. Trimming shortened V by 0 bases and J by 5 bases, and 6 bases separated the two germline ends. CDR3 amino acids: CASSLVGDEQYF. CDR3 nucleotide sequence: TGTGCCAGCAGCTTGGTCGGGGACGAGCAGTACTTC.

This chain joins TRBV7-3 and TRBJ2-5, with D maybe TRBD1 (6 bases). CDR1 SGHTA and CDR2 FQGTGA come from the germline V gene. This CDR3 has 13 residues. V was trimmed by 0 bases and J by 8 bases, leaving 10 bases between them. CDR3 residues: CASSLTGGGTQYF. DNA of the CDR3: TGTGCCAGCAGCTTAACAGGGGGTGGTACCCAGTACTTC.

CDR3 protein: CASSARSGGTSDTQYF. DNA of the CDR3: TGCGCCAGCAGCGCGAGGAGCGGGGGGACATCAGATACGCAGTATTTT. This sequence joins TRBV5-1 and TRBJ2-3, with 9 bases identical to TRBD2. V lost 4 bases to trimming and J lost 4 bases; unmatched junction nucleotides: 10. CDR1 and CDR2 (germline): SGHRS, YFSETQ. The CDR3 loop spans 16 amino acids. The full variable domain, its missing parts supplied by reference TRBV5-1 and TRBJ2-3, is KAGVTQTPRYLIKTRGQQVTLSCSPISGHRSVSWYQQTPGQGLQFLFEYFSETQRNKGNFPGRFSGRQFSNSRSEMNVSTLELGDSALYLCASSARSGGTSDTQYFGPGTRLTVL.

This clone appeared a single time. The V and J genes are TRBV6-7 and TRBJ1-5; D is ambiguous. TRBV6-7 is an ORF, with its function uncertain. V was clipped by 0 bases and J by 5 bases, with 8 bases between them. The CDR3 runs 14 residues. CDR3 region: CASSYSRLDQPQHF. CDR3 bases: TGTGCCAGCAGTTACTCGAGGCTGGATCAGCCCCAGCATTTT.

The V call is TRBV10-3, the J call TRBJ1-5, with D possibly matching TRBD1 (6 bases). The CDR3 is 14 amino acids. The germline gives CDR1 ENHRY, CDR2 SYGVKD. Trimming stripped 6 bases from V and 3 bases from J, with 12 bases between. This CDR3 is CAIRPTGSNQPQHF. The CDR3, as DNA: TGTGCCATCAGGCCGACAGGATCCAATCAGCCCCAGCATTTT.

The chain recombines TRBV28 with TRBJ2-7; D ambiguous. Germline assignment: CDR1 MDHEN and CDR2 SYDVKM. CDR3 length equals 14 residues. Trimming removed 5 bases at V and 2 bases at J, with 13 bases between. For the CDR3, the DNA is TGTGCCAGCAGTACGGGTCAACCTACCTACGAGCAGTACTTC. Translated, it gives CASSTGQPTYEQYF.

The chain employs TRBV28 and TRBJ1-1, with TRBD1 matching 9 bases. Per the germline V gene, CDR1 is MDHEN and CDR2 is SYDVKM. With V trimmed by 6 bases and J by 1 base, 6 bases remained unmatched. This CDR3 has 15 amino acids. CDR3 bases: TGTGCCAGCAGCCTACAGGGGGCCGCGAACACTGAAGCTTTCTTT. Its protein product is CASSLQGAANTEAFF.